The 18 T cell receptor beta chains below were found in one sample sequenced in a study of blood T cells in healthy people across ages. A J-beta primer mix and a sample-barcoded 5' primer were used in a second PCR of roughly 6 to 12 cycles. TCRdb passed the 5' RACE reads through MiXCR, listing each CDR3 protein once. The sample carries over 950,000 distinct CDR3 sequences, approximately 50% recorded once. The material sequenced was blood. These receptors originate from a woman aged 60-75 years in good health.

The V and J genes are TRBV5-1 and TRBJ2-1, with D perhaps being TRBD1 or TRBD2 (5 bases each). Per the germline V gene, CDR1 is SGHRS and CDR2 is YFSETQ. This CDR3 comprises 16 residues. The V and J ends lost 0 bases and 1 base respectively, with 11 bases between them. CDR3 protein: CASSLEGRQSYNEQFF. The DNA of the CDR3 is TGCGCCAGCAGCTTGGAGGGACGCCAATCCTACAATGAGCAGTTCTTC.

The CDR3 sequence is CASSLEGASTEAFF. DNA for the CDR3: TGCGCCAGCAGCTTGGAGGGGGCTAGCACTGAAGCTTTCTTT. The V and J genes are TRBV5-1 and TRBJ1-1; 7 nucleotides align to TRBD1. Germline values: CDR1 SGHRS, CDR2 YFSETQ. The CDR3 contains 14 residues. V shed 0 bases, J shed 4 bases, and the junction held 3 bases outside the gene matches.

This clonotype was counted once. The gene calls are TRBV7-2 and TRBJ2-7; 9 nucleotides agree with TRBD2. The J call may be wrong; the DNA end is better matched by TRBJ2-5. Per germline, CDR1 SGHTA and CDR2 FQGNSA. The CDR3 consists of 16 residues. CDR3 residues: CASSSGSTAGGETQYF. DNA of the CDR3: TGTGCCAGCAGCTCCGGGAGTACTGCGGGAGGGGAGACCCAGTACTTC.

This clonotype was picked up a small number of times. The chain couples TRBV10-3 to TRBJ2-7, with D uncertain. Germline values: CDR1 ENHRY, CDR2 SYGVKD. V was clipped by 3 bases and J by 1 base, with 10 bases between them. CDR3 size: 14 residues. The CDR3 sequence: CAISEWAKSYEQYF. The CDR3 DNA is TGTGCCATCAGTGAATGGGCCAAGTCCTACGAGCAGTACTTC.

The chain has TRBV20-1 and TRBJ2-5, with 10 bases that match TRBD1. J gave up 11 bases and V 7 bases, and 16 bases lay outside the gene matches. The germline V gene encodes CDR1 DFQATT and CDR2 SNEGSKA (reference sequence). The CDR3 is made up of 14 amino acids. CDR3 residues: CSVQPGQGSFAQYF. The CDR3 DNA follows: TGCAGTGTTCAGCCGGGACAGGGGTCTTTTGCGCAGTACTTC.

The genes are TRBV20-1 and TRBJ2-1; D might be TRBD2 (6 bases). This CDR3 is built from 18 residues. V lost 0 bases, J lost 0 bases, and 18 bases lay in between. The germline CDR1 and CDR2 sequences are DFQATT and SNEGSKA (reference sequence). DNA of the CDR3: TGCAGTGCTAGAGATTCTAGCTGGAGGGTAAGCTCCTACAATGAGCAGTTCTTC. It encodes CSARDSSWRVSSYNEQFF.

This chain uses TRBV28 with TRBJ2-1, with a weak D call TRBD2 (5 bases). V lost 6 bases and J 6 bases, leaving 12 bases between the germline ends. The CDR3 consists of 13 residues. CDR1 is MDHEN and CDR2 is SYDVKM in the germline V gene. The DNA of the CDR3 is TGTGCCAGCAGGGATGGACTTCCCAATGAGCAGTTCTTC. It specifies CASRDGLPNEQFF.

V and J are TRBV11-2 and TRBJ2-4, with a possible D match to TRBD1 (6 bases). The J call may be mistaken, given a closer DNA end match to TRBJ2-7. The V gene's germline CDR1 is SGHAT and CDR2 FQNNGV. The CDR3 has 16 residues. In DNA, the CDR3 is TGTGCCAGCAGCTTTTTTGGCCCCGAGGGGGTTCTCGAGCAGTACTTC. This codes for CASSFFGPEGVLEQYF.

Notes on this clonotype: The CDR3 carries no conserved terminal phenylalanine or tryptophan, so it likely arises from a read error. The V and J genes are TRBV6-2 or TRBV6-3 and TRBJ2-7; 7 positions agree with TRBD1. J lost 3 bases, V lost 2 bases, and 4 bases had no gene match. The germline V gene has CDR1 MNHEY and CDR2 SVGEGT. This CDR3 region has 14 residues. This CDR3 reads CASSYVGQSYEQYL. CDR3 coding DNA: TGTGCCAGCAGTTACGTGGGACAGAGCTACGAGCAGTACCTC.

V and J are TRBV3-1 and TRBJ2-7; 9 bases map to TRBD1. The length of the CDR3 is 16 residues. Germline trimming cut 3 bases from V and 5 bases from J; bases unmatched to any gene: 11. From germline, CDR1 is LGHDT and CDR2 YNNKEL (reference sequence). CDR3 in amino acids: CASSHGLGQGLNEQYF. CDR3 nucleotides: TGTGCCAGCAGCCATGGTCTGGGACAGGGCCTCAACGAGCAGTACTTC.

This clonotype was observed at least ten times. The chain employs TRBV7-2 and TRBJ1-5; no clear D gene. This CDR3 comprises 15 residues. The V end was cut by 2 bases, the J end by 3 bases, with 11 bases between. Germline CDR1 SGHTA, CDR2 FQGNSA. CDR3 in amino acids: CASSLLLGINQPQHF. For the CDR3, the DNA is TGTGCCAGCAGCTTATTACTAGGAATCAATCAGCCCCAGCATTTT.

The chain combines TRBV29-1 with TRBJ2-1, with 13 bases lining up with TRBD2. The germline CDR1 and CDR2 sequences are SQVTM and ANQGSEA. The CDR3 is 15 residues long. Trimming took 6 bases from V and 2 from J; bases not matched to a gene: 4. DNA for the CDR3: TGCAGCGTCCGGGGACTAGCGGGAACCTACAATGAGCAGTTCTTC. Its translation is CSVRGLAGTYNEQFF.

The chain joins TRBV19 to TRBJ2-3; tentatively, D is TRBD1 (6 bases). Trimming took off 5 bases at V and 4 bases at J, with 13 bases between the two ends. Germline V CDR1 and CDR2: LNHDA, SQIVND (reference sequence). This CDR3 region has 14 residues. Here the CDR3 DNA reads TGTGCCAGTAGTGGGGGCACAGGCGCAGATACGCAGTATTTT. Its translation is CASSGGTGADTQYF.

This clonotype was detected a few times. This sequence joins TRBV30 and TRBJ2-5, with D unclear. This CDR3 is 12 amino acids long. V lost 4 bases and J 1 base, leaving 7 bases between the germline ends. Germline assignment: CDR1 GTSNPN and CDR2 SVGIG (reference sequence). The chain's CDR3 is CAWMQVQETQYF. The CDR3 nucleotides read TGTGCCTGGATGCAGGTCCAAGAGACCCAGTACTTC.

This clonotype appeared once. This chain joins TRBV6-6 and TRBJ1-6; D is uncertain. Germline V gene data show CDR1 as MNHNY and CDR2 as SVGAGI (reference sequence). With 8 bases removed from V and 8 bases from J, the gap between germline ends came to 13 bases. CDR3 size: 13 residues. The CDR3 protein is CASRGLPYSPLHF. In nucleotides, the CDR3 is TGTGCCAGCCGAGGCCTCCCTTATTCACCCCTCCACTTT.

This clonotype appeared once. V is TRBV7-3 and J is TRBJ2-3; 9 bases line up with TRBD2. Germline-derived CDR1 and CDR2 are SGHTA and FQGTGA. The CDR3 spans 15 residues. The trim removed 5 bases at V and 4 bases at J, leaving 7 bases unmatched. The CDR3 region has the DNA TGTGCCAGCAGCCGAAAAGCGGGAGGACCAGATACGCAGTATTTT. This translates into CASSRKAGGPDTQYF.

The CDR3 DNA reads as TGTGCCAGCAGAGTAGCGGGAGTAGCCTCCTACGAGCAGTACTTC. The encoded protein is CASRVAGVASYEQYF. The chain combines TRBV28 with TRBJ2-4; 9 bases fit TRBD2. The better agreement between TRBJ2-7 and the DNA end casts doubt on the J call. This CDR3 comprises 15 residues. Germline loops: CDR1 MDHEN, CDR2 SYDVKM.

This chain joins TRBV20-1 and TRBJ2-1, with D possibly TRBD2 on 6 matching bases. The CDR3 totals 13 residues. Germline V gene lookup returns CDR1 DFQATT and CDR2 SNEGSKA (reference sequence). V lost 0 bases to trimming and J lost 9 bases, with 12 bases between them. CDR3 bases: TGCAGTGCTAGAGATCCTGGAGCGGGTGAGCAGTTCTTC. This codes for CSARDPGAGEQFF.